The T cell receptor (beta chain) under discussion was sequenced for a study of post-analysis software for immune sequencing data. Regarding the study as a whole: TRBV5-6, TRBV5-1 and TRBV20-1 were among five TRBV segments more frequent in patients than controls.

This clonotype was picked up one time. Its antigen is still unknown. Tagging with unique molecular identifiers was a feature of the TCR beta cDNA libraries. One entry per CDR3 protein results from TCRdb running MiXCR on the PCR reads. Of hundreds of thousands of distinct CDR3 sequences detected, nearly 45% appear once; the ten largest clones hold 9% to 13%. Deletions cut 4 bases from V and 4 bases from J, with 12 bases between. The CDR3 contains 14 residues. Germline assignment: CDR1 SGHRS and CDR2 YFSETQ. The sequenced material came from blood. The sequence was collected from a girl under 18 with multiple sclerosis. The chain uses TRBV5-1 and TRBJ2-1; D perhaps matches TRBD1 (6 bases). The CDR3 nucleotides read TGCGCCAGCAGCGATATAACAGGGTACAATGAGCAGTTCTTC. Translated, it gives CASSDITGYNEQFF.